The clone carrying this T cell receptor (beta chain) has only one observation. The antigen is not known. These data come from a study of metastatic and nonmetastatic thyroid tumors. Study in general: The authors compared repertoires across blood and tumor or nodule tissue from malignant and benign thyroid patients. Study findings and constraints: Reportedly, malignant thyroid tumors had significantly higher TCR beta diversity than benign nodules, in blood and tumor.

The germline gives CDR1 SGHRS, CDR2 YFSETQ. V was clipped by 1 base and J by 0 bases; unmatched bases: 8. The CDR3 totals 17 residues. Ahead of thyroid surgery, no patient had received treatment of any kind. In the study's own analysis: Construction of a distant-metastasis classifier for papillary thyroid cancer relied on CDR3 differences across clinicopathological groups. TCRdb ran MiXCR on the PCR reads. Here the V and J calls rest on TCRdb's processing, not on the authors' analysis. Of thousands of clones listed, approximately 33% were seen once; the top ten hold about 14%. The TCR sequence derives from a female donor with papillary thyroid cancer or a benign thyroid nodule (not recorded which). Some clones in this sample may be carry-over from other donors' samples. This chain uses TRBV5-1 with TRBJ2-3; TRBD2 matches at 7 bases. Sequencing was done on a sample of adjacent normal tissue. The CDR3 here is CASSLRAGRASTDTQYF. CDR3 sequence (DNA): TGCGCCAGCAGCTTGAGGGCAGGGAGGGCTAGCACAGATACGCAGTATTTT.